The 19 T cell receptor beta chains below come from one sample, sequenced in a study of shared clonotypes between healthy human individuals. The assay was immunoSEQ multiplex PCR, and TCRdb's table has in-frame clones only and misses some. The table lists some 580,000 clones, about 96% of them singletons. Sequencing used naive CD4+ T cells sorted from blood. The subset was: CD45RA+ positively selected. The source is a woman between 25 and 40 years old in good health.

The CDR3 region is CASSDEGRGSGNTIYF. DNA for the CDR3: TGTGCCAGCAGTGATGAGGGGAGGGGCTCTGGAAACACCATATATTTT. The V and J genes are TRBV25-1 and TRBJ1-3, with D perhaps matching TRBD1 (5 bases). This CDR3 spans 16 amino acids. The germline V and J ends were trimmed by 3 bases and 0 bases, with 12 bases remaining between them. The V gene's germline CDR1 is MGHDK and CDR2 SYGVNS. Filled out from reference TRBV25-1 and TRBJ1-3, the complete variable domain reads EADIYQTPRYLVIGTGKKITLECSQTMGHDKMYWYQQDPGMELHLIHYSYGVNSTEKGDLSSESTVSRIRTEHFPLTLESARPSHTSQYLCASSDEGRGSGNTIYFGEGSWLTVV.

The J gene is TRBJ1-1, the V gene TRBV10-3; D remains ambiguous. Between the trimmed V and J ends, which lost 3 bases and 0 bases, there was a span of 8 bases. Germline values: CDR1 ENHRY, CDR2 SYGVKD. CDR3 length: 14 amino acids. As DNA, the CDR3 is TGTGCCATCAGTGAAGGCGGCCTGAACACTGAAGCTTTCTTT. Its protein is CAISEGGLNTEAFF.

The J gene is TRBJ2-3, the V gene TRBV28; D perhaps matches TRBD2 (7 bases). This CDR3 comprises 17 residues. Germline values: CDR1 MDHEN, CDR2 SYDVKM. Trimming took off 5 bases at V and 6 bases at J, with 24 bases between the two ends. The CDR3 coding sequence is TGTGCCAGCAGTAAGGGGAGGGGGGGACAACTCCCGGATACGCAGTATTTT. This gives the protein CASSKGRGGQLPDTQYF.

This chain connects TRBV7-9 to TRBJ2-5; TRBD1 matches 11 bases. V was clipped by 5 bases and J by 2 bases; unmatched bases: 4. Germline-derived CDR1 and CDR2 are SEHNR and FQNEAQ (reference sequence). The CDR3 length is 15 residues. The CDR3 sequence: CASSDRDRGQETQYF. The CDR3 region has the DNA TGTGCCAGCAGCGACCGGGACAGGGGGCAAGAGACCCAGTACTTC.

J is TRBJ1-4 and V is TRBV7-2, with TRBD1 as a possible D gene (5 bases). This CDR3 is 15 amino acids long. The germline gives CDR1 SGHTA, CDR2 FQGNSA. Trimming left V 1 base short and J 8 bases short, with 14 bases between. CDR3 protein: CASSLVEGVREKLFF. CDR3 bases: TGTGCCAGCAGCTTAGTGGAAGGGGTACGGGAAAAACTGTTTTTT. Looking up the rest from reference TRBV7-2 and TRBJ1-4 gives the full variable domain: GAGVSQSPSNKVTEKGKDVELRCDPISGHTALYWYRQSLGQGLEFLIYFQGNSAPDKSGLPSDRFSAERTGGSVSTLTIQRTQQEDSAVYLCASSLVEGVREKLFFGSGTQLSVL.

The chain links TRBV5-5 to TRBJ1-2, with D tentatively TRBD1 (5 bases). The V gene lost 4 bases and the J gene lost 7 bases, with 11 bases spanning the gap. CDR1 and CDR2 from the germline V gene are SGHKS and YYEKEE (reference sequence). The CDR3 extends over 12 amino acids. CDR3 DNA: TGTGCCAGCAGCACTGGCCAGGGTGGCTACACCTTC. This gives the protein CASSTGQGGYTF. The entire variable domain, with the rest obtained from reference TRBV5-5 and TRBJ1-2, is as follows: DAGVTQSPTHLIKTRGQQVTLRCSPISGHKSVSWYQQVLGQGPQFIFQYYEKEERGRGNFPDRFSARQFPNYSSELNVNALLLGDSALYLCASSTGQGGYTFGSGTRLTVV.

The V and J genes are TRBV15 and TRBJ1-5; D remains unclear. Germline V CDR1 and CDR2: LNHNV, YYDKDF (reference sequence). V was pared by 0 bases and J by 2 bases, with 2 bases between. CDR3 length: 13 residues. CDR3 sequence reads: CATSREGNQPQHF. Here the CDR3 DNA reads TGTGCCACCAGCAGAGAAGGCAATCAGCCCCAGCATTTT. Complete variable domain (other parts from reference TRBV15 and TRBJ1-5): DAMVIQNPRYQVTQFGKPVTLSCSQTLNHNVMYWYQQKSSQAPKLLFHYYDKDFNNEADTPDNFQSRRPNTSFCFLDIRSPGLGDTAMYLCATSREGNQPQHFGDGTRLSIL.

The chain carries TRBV5-1 and TRBJ1-4, with TRBD1 matching over 10 bases. The length of the CDR3 is 16 residues. Trimming took 1 base from V and 7 from J; bases not matched to a gene: 7. CDR1 is SGHRS and CDR2 is YFSETQ in the germline V gene. The CDR3 nucleotides are TGCGCCAGCAGCTTGACCCGACAGGGGGCGGGTGAAAAACTGTTTTTT. It encodes CASSLTRQGAGEKLFF.

The rearrangement uses TRBV27 and TRBJ2-5, with 9 bases identical to TRBD1. The better agreement between TRBJ2-7 and the DNA end casts doubt on the J call. The germline gives CDR1 MNHEY, CDR2 SMNVEV (reference sequence). The CDR3 sequence is 14 residues long. The CDR3 DNA reads TGTGCCAGCAGTTTATACAGGGGGCTTGGCGAGCAGTACTTC. Amino acids: CASSLYRGLGEQYF.

The chain combines TRBV5-1 with TRBJ2-1; D uncertain. V lost 4 bases and J lost 0, with 11 bases in between. Germline CDR1 reads SGHRS; CDR2 reads YFSETQ. The CDR3 covers 15 residues. CDR3 loop: CASSPASASYNEQFF. The DNA for the CDR3 is TGCGCCAGCAGCCCGGCCTCAGCCTCCTACAATGAGCAGTTCTTC.

The V gene is TRBV14, the J gene TRBJ2-1; 9 nucleotides match TRBD2. This CDR3 contains 17 residues. The V segment lost 0 bases and the J segment 6 bases; nucleotides outside the gene matches: 9. Germline V gene lookup returns CDR1 SGHDN and CDR2 FVKESK. The CDR3 here is CASSQDQALAGLNEQFF. The DNA of the CDR3 is TGTGCCAGCAGCCAAGATCAGGCACTAGCGGGCCTCAATGAGCAGTTCTTC.

The CDR3 reads CASSRYRGWRTEAFF. CDR3 coding DNA: TGTGCCAGCAGCCGGTATAGGGGTTGGAGGACTGAAGCTTTCTTT. The chain is built from TRBV14 and TRBJ1-1, with D tentatively TRBD1 (5 bases). Germline CDR1 SGHDN, CDR2 FVKESK. This CDR3 is built from 15 residues. Trimming stripped 4 bases from V and 5 bases from J, with 17 bases between.

The rearrangement uses TRBV10-1 and TRBJ2-2; TRBD2 matches 9 bases. There are 13 residues in the CDR3. V lost 9 bases to trimming and J lost 6 bases; unmatched junction nucleotides: 5. The germline V gene has CDR1 WNHNN and CDR2 SYGVQD (reference sequence). CDR3 DNA sequence: TGCGCCAGTAGCGGGAGCCCGGCCGGGGAGCTGTTTTTT. Amino acid sequence: CASSGSPAGELFF.

This sequence joins TRBV27 and TRBJ2-7, with 8 nucleotides matching TRBD1. CDR3 length: 15 residues. Per germline, CDR1 MNHEY and CDR2 SMNVEV (reference sequence). V shed 6 bases, J shed 2 bases, and the junction held 9 bases outside the gene matches. The CDR3 DNA sequence: TGTGCCAGCAGGGTCACAGGGGGGAGAACCTACGAGCAGTACTTC. Protein sequence: CASRVTGGRTYEQYF.

V is TRBV2 and J is TRBJ1-4, with 11 positions matching TRBD1. Losses at the gene ends were 7 bases for V and 8 bases for J; bases not matched to a gene: 6. CDR3 length equals 14 residues. Germline V gives CDR1 SNHLY, CDR2 FYNNEI. The CDR3 loop is CASTGQGASEKLFF. For the CDR3, the DNA is TGTGCCAGCACCGGACAGGGGGCCTCAGAAAAACTGTTTTTT.

J is TRBJ2-3 and V is TRBV27; no reliable D call. The CDR3 length is 14 residues. V lost 6 bases and J 1 base, leaving 11 bases between the germline ends. The germline V gene encodes CDR1 MNHEY and CDR2 SMNVEV (reference sequence). The CDR3 spells CASRGNWGTDTQYF. CDR3 coding DNA: TGTGCCAGCAGGGGGAACTGGGGCACAGATACGCAGTATTTT.

This sequence joins TRBV2 and TRBJ2-1; 8 bases line up with TRBD1. CDR1 and CDR2 (germline): SNHLY, FYNNEI. The CDR3 contains 18 residues. V gave up 5 bases and J gave up 0 bases; unmatched junction bases: 12. DNA for the CDR3: TGTGCCAGCAGTCAGACAGGGGTGGCGCCGAGCTCCTACAATGAGCAGTTCTTC. Translation: CASSQTGVAPSSYNEQFF.

This rearrangement joins TRBV28 to TRBJ2-3, with D possibly TRBD2 on 5 matching bases. CDR3 size: 15 residues. Germline V lookup: CDR1 MDHEN, CDR2 SYDVKM. Trimming pared 3 bases from V and 2 bases from J, leaving 12 bases between. CDR3: CASSFQAGHTDTQYF. In nucleotides, the CDR3 is TGTGCCAGCAGTTTTCAGGCGGGTCACACAGATACGCAGTATTTT. Full variable domain (outside the CDR3, taken from reference TRBV28 and TRBJ2-3): DVKVTQSSRYLVKRTGEKVFLECVQDMDHENMFWYRQDPGLGLRLIYFSYDVKMKEKGDIPEGYSVSREKKERFSLILESASTNQTSMYLCASSFQAGHTDTQYFGPGTRLTVL.

This sequence joins TRBV6-1 and TRBJ1-5; D is possibly TRBD1 (5 bases). V was trimmed by 0 bases and J by 9 bases, leaving 6 bases between them. This CDR3 is built from 12 residues. Germline-derived CDR1 and CDR2 are MNHNS and SASEGT. CDR3 region: CASSEAGTPQHF. The DNA for the CDR3 is TGTGCCAGCAGTGAAGCCGGGACGCCCCAGCATTTT.